This passage covers 32 T cell receptor beta chains from one sample sequenced in a study of high-grade serous ovarian cancer treatment subgroups. Tumor samples were taken before definitive surgery or chemotherapy. The protocol was immunoSEQ multiplex PCR, while the TCRdb copy is restricted to in-frame clones and leaves out a portion. The repertoire has about 2,100 clones, around 77% of them found once; the top ten carry over 8.5%. Sequencing input: tumor tissue. These TCRs come from a human donor with high-grade serous ovarian cancer.

The gene calls are TRBV11-2 and TRBJ1-6; a possible D gene is TRBD1 (5 bases). From germline, CDR1 is SGHAT and CDR2 FQNNGV. V was pared by 1 base and J by 7 bases, with 8 bases between. This CDR3 contains 14 residues. The CDR3 loop is CASSLGAGNSPLHF. In nucleotides, the CDR3 is TGTGCCAGCAGCTTAGGGGCAGGGAATTCACCCCTCCACTTT. The full variable domain, rest sourced from reference TRBV11-2 and TRBJ1-6, is EAGVAQSPRYKIIEKRQSVAFWCNPISGHATLYWYQQILGQGPKLLIQFQNNGVVDDSQLPKDRFSAERLKGVDSTLKIQPAKLEDSAVYLCASSLGAGNSPLHFGNGTRLTVT.

The chain is built from TRBV2 and TRBJ2-3; D possibly matches TRBD1 or TRBD2 (5 bases each). V dropped 4 bases and J dropped 2 bases, with 13 bases sitting between them. Germline CDR1 and CDR2: SNHLY and FYNNEI. The CDR3 consists of 15 residues. CDR3 protein: CASSGEGYFTDTQYF. The DNA of the CDR3 is TGTGCCAGCAGTGGCGAGGGGTATTTCACAGATACGCAGTATTTT.

This clone was picked up one time. The chain combines TRBV7-9 with TRBJ1-2; TRBD1 matches at 7 bases. With 1 base clipped from V and 0 bases from J, the junction kept 2 bases outside the gene matches. The V gene's germline CDR1 is SEHNR and CDR2 FQNEAQ (reference sequence). This CDR3 region has 15 residues. The CDR3 nucleotides read TGTGCCAGCAGCTTAGGAGGGGGCCCTAACTATGGCTACACCTTC. Protein product: CASSLGGGPNYGYTF.

The chain couples TRBV12-5 to TRBJ1-5, with 11 bases matching TRBD1. The CDR3 spans 16 residues. Germline values: CDR1 LGHNT, CDR2 FRNRAP. Trimming removed 6 bases from V and 5 bases from J; junction bases left unmatched: 9. For the CDR3, the DNA is TGTGCTAGTGGCGCTCGGGACAGGGGGATCTATCAGCCCCAGCATTTT. This sequence encodes CASGARDRGIYQPQHF. Drawing the rest from reference TRBV12-5 and TRBJ1-5, the complete variable domain is DARVTQTPRHKVTEMGQEVTMRCQPILGHNTVFWYRQTMMQGLELLAYFRNRAPLDDSGMPKDRFSAEMPDATLATLKIQPSEPRDSAVYFCASGARDRGIYQPQHFGDGTRLSIL.

The chain combines TRBV9 with TRBJ2-1; 7 bases are a match to TRBD2. CDR3 length: 15 amino acids. V dropped 0 bases and J dropped 0; count of bases not matched to a gene: 0. Germline assignment: CDR1 SGDLS and CDR2 YYNGEE. In DNA, the CDR3 is TGTGCCAGCAGCGTAGGGGGGGGCTCCTACAATGAGCAGTTCTTC. Protein sequence: CASSVGGGSYNEQFF. Full variable domain (remainder filled in from reference TRBV9 and TRBJ2-1): DSGVTQTPKHLITATGQRVTLRCSPRSGDLSVYWYQQSLDQGLQFLIQYYNGEERAKGNILERFSAQQFPDLHSELNLSSLELGDSALYFCASSVGGGSYNEQFFGPGTRLTVL.

V is TRBV5-1 and J is TRBJ2-2, with 10 nucleotides matching TRBD1. J lost 5 bases, V lost 4 bases, and 2 bases had no gene match. CDR1 is SGHRS, CDR2 YFSETQ, per germline. This CDR3 has 14 amino acids. The CDR3 DNA is TGCGCCAGCAGCCTGGGACAGGGGACCGGGGAGCTGTTTTTT. Translation: CASSLGQGTGELFF.

This chain joins TRBV5-4 and TRBJ2-7; 8 bases are shared with TRBD1. Per germline, CDR1 SGHNT and CDR2 YYREEE (reference sequence). CDR3 length: 17 amino acids. J lost 0 bases, V lost 3 bases, and 11 bases had no gene match. The CDR3 region is CASSSTGTGLASYEQYF. DNA for the CDR3: TGTGCCAGCAGCTCCACCGGGACAGGACTTGCCTCCTACGAGCAGTACTTC.

The chain links TRBV5-1 to TRBJ2-5, with D possibly called TRBD1 or TRBD2 (5 bases each). The V gene's germline CDR1 is SGHRS and CDR2 YFSETQ. Trimming cost V 3 bases and J 1 base, with 16 bases left between them. The CDR3 contains 16 residues. Here the CDR3 reads CASSWTGTATQETQYF. The CDR3 bases are TGCGCCAGCAGCTGGACCGGGACGGCCACCCAAGAGACCCAGTACTTC.

The chain employs TRBV13 and TRBJ1-2; D gene uncertain. CDR1 is PRHDT, CDR2 FYEKMQ, per germline (reference sequence). The CDR3 is made up of 14 amino acids. Trimming shortened V by 5 bases and J by 9 bases, and 19 bases separated the two germline ends. For the CDR3, the DNA is TGTGCCAGCAGCCCTTACGACGGTGATCGAAGCTACACCTTC. This gives the protein CASSPYDGDRSYTF.

The V and J genes are TRBV5-6 and TRBJ2-5; D possibly matches TRBD1 or TRBD2 (5 bases each). CDR1 and CDR2 from the germline V gene are SGHDT and YYEEEE. This CDR3 spans 14 amino acids. The ends were cut back, 2 bases at V and 5 bases at J, with 13 bases in the middle. The CDR3 DNA reads as TGTGCCAGCAGCTTCACCGGGACGAGGGAGACCCAGTACTTC. The encoded protein is CASSFTGTRETQYF.

The rearrangement links TRBV19 to TRBJ1-2, with D possibly TRBD1 on 6 matching bases. Germline V CDR1 and CDR2: LNHDA, SQIVND (reference sequence). This CDR3 is built from 12 residues. Trimming left V 5 bases short and J 8 bases short, with 12 bases between. The CDR3 loop reads CASSASRGGYTF. The CDR3, as DNA: TGTGCCAGTAGTGCGAGCAGGGGCGGCTACACCTTC.

This chain uses TRBV19 with TRBJ1-6; D is uncertain. This CDR3 comprises 14 residues. Germline loops: CDR1 LNHDA, CDR2 SQIVND (reference sequence). V gave up 7 bases and J gave up 3 bases, with 10 bases separating them. This CDR3 is CASKQNSYNSPLHF. The CDR3 DNA reads as TGTGCCAGTAAACAGAACAGCTATAATTCACCCCTCCACTTT.

V usage is TRBV12-5 and J usage is TRBJ2-6; D tentatively reads TRBD1 or TRBD2 (5 bases each). Germline V gene data show CDR1 as LGHNT and CDR2 as FRNRAP. The CDR3 runs 17 residues. With 0 bases removed from V and 6 bases from J, the gap between germline ends came to 15 bases. The CDR3 DNA follows: TGTGCTAGTGGTTTGGTAGAGGGGACGTCGGAGGCCAACGTCCTGACTTTC. Residues: CASGLVEGTSEANVLTF. The variable domain in full, completed from reference TRBV12-5 and TRBJ2-6, reads DARVTQTPRHKVTEMGQEVTMRCQPILGHNTVFWYRQTMMQGLELLAYFRNRAPLDDSGMPKDRFSAEMPDATLATLKIQPSEPRDSAVYFCASGLVEGTSEANVLTFGAGSRLTVL.

Only one count was recorded for this clone. DNA for the CDR3: TGTGCCAGCAGTTTGGGAGGGGGCGGCCCTAACTATGGCTACACCTTC. This encodes CASSLGGGGPNYGYTF. This rearrangement joins TRBV28 to TRBJ1-2; 7 nucleotides line up with TRBD1. The CDR3 has 16 residues. J was trimmed by 0 bases and V by 3 bases; bases with no gene match: 7. CDR1 MDHEN and CDR2 SYDVKM come from the germline V gene.

This clone has just one count. The gene calls are TRBV6-6 and TRBJ2-5; 11 nucleotides line up with TRBD1. J gave up 1 base and V 6 bases, and 7 bases lay outside the gene matches. Germline CDR1 reads MNHNY; CDR2 reads SVGAGI (reference sequence). This CDR3 has 16 residues. The CDR3 coding sequence is TGTGCCAGCAGGGACAGGGGGCGCTCTCTCCAAGAGACCCAGTACTTC. This codes for CASRDRGRSLQETQYF.

The rearrangement links TRBV2 to TRBJ2-3; D might be TRBD1 or TRBD2, each matching 5 bases. V was pared by 6 bases and J by 6 bases, with 19 bases between. The CDR3 loop spans 15 amino acids. Germline-derived CDR1 and CDR2 are SNHLY and FYNNEI. The CDR3 reads CASSQRSGKGDTQYF. The CDR3 nucleotides read TGTGCCAGCAGCCAAAGGTCGGGAAAGGGGGATACGCAGTATTTT.

The chain employs TRBV11-3 and TRBJ2-3; 13 bases agree with TRBD2. The CDR3 extends over 16 amino acids. CDR1 and CDR2 (germline): SGHNT, YENEEA. The ends lost 1 base at V and 5 bases at J; junction bases unmatched: 3. The CDR3 sequence is CASSLGWTSGGDTQYF. The CDR3 coding sequence is TGTGCCAGCAGCTTAGGTTGGACTAGCGGGGGAGATACGCAGTATTTT.

The chain links TRBV6-5 to TRBJ2-7, with D possibly TRBD2 on 6 matching bases. The V end was cut by 2 bases, the J end by 1 base, with 15 bases between. Germline V gene lookup returns CDR1 MNHEY and CDR2 SVGAGI. The CDR3 loop spans 16 amino acids. CDR3 nucleotides: TGTGCCAGCAGTTACGGGGGGACGGGGGTATCCTACGAGCAGTACTTC. It is translated as CASSYGGTGVSYEQYF.

This clone showed up just once. J is TRBJ2-5 and V is TRBV7-9; D is perhaps TRBD2 (6 bases). The CDR3 has 14 residues. Germline V gene sequence: CDR1 SEHNR, CDR2 FQNEAQ (reference sequence). V was pared by 3 bases and J by 1 base, with 9 bases between. The DNA for the CDR3 is TGTGCCAGCAGCTTGCGGGACTCCCAAGAGACCCAGTACTTC. Protein product: CASSLRDSQETQYF.

The chain recombines TRBV9 with TRBJ2-3; a weak D match, TRBD2 (6 bases). Germline lookup yields CDR1 SGDLS and CDR2 YYNGEE. The CDR3 is made up of 16 amino acids. V dropped 4 bases and J dropped 3 bases, with 18 bases sitting between them. This CDR3 reads CASSPRDWGMTDTQYF. CDR3 DNA: TGTGCCAGCAGCCCAAGGGACTGGGGGATGACAGATACGCAGTATTTT.

As to this clone: Other DNA sequences within the sample encode an identical CDR3. The chain employs TRBV7-2 and TRBJ2-5; D remains unclear. V was clipped by 4 bases and J by 2 bases, with 2 bases between them. The germline gives CDR1 SGHTA, CDR2 FQGNSA. The CDR3 extends over 11 amino acids. This CDR3 is CASSSQETQYF. The DNA for the CDR3 is TGTGCCAGCAGCTCACAAGAGACCCAGTACTTC.

The chain couples TRBV7-8 to TRBJ2-3, with 9 bases aligning to TRBD2. V trimming: 2 bases; J trimming: 0 bases; junction bases outside the gene matches: 6. In germline, CDR1 is SGHVS, CDR2 FQNEAQ. The CDR3 totals 17 residues. In nucleotides, the CDR3 is TGTGCCAGCAGCTTAAAGATAGCGGGGGCTAGCACAGATACGCAGTATTTT. Amino acid sequence: CASSLKIAGASTDTQYF.

The rearrangement uses TRBV9 and TRBJ2-7, with 7 bases aligning to TRBD1. Germline CDR1 reads SGDLS; CDR2 reads YYNGEE. The V segment lost 0 bases and the J segment 2 bases; nucleotides outside the gene matches: 5. The CDR3 consists of 15 residues. CDR3 bases: TGTGCCAGCAGCGTAGAAGGGACAGCTCCCTACGAGCAGTACTTC. Translation gives CASSVEGTAPYEQYF. Full variable domain (remainder filled in from reference TRBV9 and TRBJ2-7): DSGVTQTPKHLITATGQRVTLRCSPRSGDLSVYWYQQSLDQGLQFLIQYYNGEERAKGNILERFSAQQFPDLHSELNLSSLELGDSALYFCASSVEGTAPYEQYFGPGTRLTVT.

The rearrangement links TRBV5-6 to TRBJ2-1; D not resolved. Deletions cut 1 base from V and 7 bases from J, with 15 bases between. CDR3 length: 15 amino acids. Germline CDR1 and CDR2: SGHDT and YYEEEE. The CDR3 coding sequence is TGTGCCAGCAGCTTGCCTAGGAGCCAAGAAAATGAGCAGTTCTTC. This translates into CASSLPRSQENEQFF.

The V gene is TRBV11-2, the J gene TRBJ2-7; D call uncertain. Germline values: CDR1 SGHAT, CDR2 FQNNGV. Trimming removed 2 bases at V and 4 bases at J, with 12 bases between. The CDR3 consists of 14 residues. The CDR3 bases are TGTGCCAGCAGCTTAAGCGTCGGGCCTTACGAGCAGTACTTC. This translates into CASSLSVGPYEQYF.

The chain recombines TRBV7-2 with TRBJ2-1, with D perhaps matching TRBD1 or TRBD2 (5 bases each). V lost 2 bases, J lost 8 bases, and 19 bases lay in between. Germline values: CDR1 SGHTA, CDR2 FQGNSA. The CDR3 has 16 residues. The CDR3 here is CASSLSVGTSSYEQFF. The DNA of the CDR3 is TGTGCCAGCAGCTTATCGGTGGGGACCTCTTCCTATGAGCAGTTCTTC.

The chain employs TRBV7-2 and TRBJ2-5, with 13 positions matching TRBD2. V gave up 5 bases and J gave up 13 bases; unmatched junction bases: 13. Germline V gives CDR1 SGHTA, CDR2 FQGNSA. The CDR3 is made up of 15 amino acids. CDR3 nucleotide sequence: TGTGCCAGCAGCCTAACGCGACTAGCGGGGGGTCATATGTACTTC. Encoded protein: CASSLTRLAGGHMYF. Full variable domain (remainder filled in from reference TRBV7-2 and TRBJ2-5): GAGVSQSPSNKVTEKGKDVELRCDPISGHTALYWYRQSLGQGLEFLIYFQGNSAPDKSGLPSDRFSAERTGGSVSTLTIQRTQQEDSAVYLCASSLTRLAGGHMYFGPGTRLLVL.

The rearrangement joins TRBV5-1 to TRBJ2-1, with D possibly matching TRBD1 (5 bases). Germline V gives CDR1 SGHRS, CDR2 YFSETQ. The V end lost 5 bases, the J end lost 6 bases, and 18 bases lay between the germline ends. The CDR3 length is 15 residues. The CDR3 nucleotides are TGCGCCAGCAGAGTAGAGCGACAGTACCTCAATGAGCAGTTCTTC. This gives the protein CASRVERQYLNEQFF.

The chain combines TRBV7-2 with TRBJ2-6, with 9 bases identical to TRBD1. The CDR3 has 17 amino acids. V shed 6 bases and J 2 bases; nucleotides not matched to a gene: 8. Germline V CDR1 and CDR2: SGHTA, FQGNSA. CDR3 DNA: TGTGCCAGCAGACCCGGGACAGGGACCCCTGGGGCCAACGTCCTGACTTTC. Amino acid sequence: CASRPGTGTPGANVLTF.

This rearrangement joins TRBV7-2 to TRBJ2-7, with D unresolved. Germline V gene data show CDR1 as SGHTA and CDR2 as FQGNSA. V shed 3 bases and J shed 3 bases, with 12 bases lying between them. CDR3 length: 14 residues. CDR3 in DNA: TGTGCCAGCAGCTTGGCACTTGGAGTCTACGAGCAGTACTTC. Protein sequence: CASSLALGVYEQYF.

The chain links TRBV2 to TRBJ1-1; D ambiguous. The CDR3 contains 14 residues. V lost 2 bases, J lost 2 bases, and 9 bases lay in between. CDR1 and CDR2 (germline): SNHLY, FYNNEI. The CDR3 here is CASSEQRLNTEAFF. Written as DNA, the CDR3 is TGTGCCAGCAGTGAACAGAGATTAAACACTGAAGCTTTCTTT.

This clone was recorded once. The chain has TRBV11-2 and TRBJ1-1; 8 positions match TRBD1. V was clipped by 3 bases and J by 5 bases; unmatched bases: 5. This CDR3 has 14 residues. Germline CDR1 and CDR2: SGHAT and FQNNGV. CDR3 region: CASSFQGAITEAFF. The CDR3 coding sequence is TGTGCCAGCAGCTTTCAGGGGGCTATAACTGAAGCTTTCTTT.